This T cell receptor beta chain is drawn from a study of blood T cell repertoires in COVID-19. Sequencing was performed with immunoSEQ multiplex PCR; in TCRdb, only in-frame clones are kept and a portion is missing. The repertoire holds some 190,000 clones, with approximately 86% as singletons. The CDR3 has 13 amino acids. Per the germline V gene, CDR1 is SEHNR and CDR2 is FQNEAQ (reference sequence). The V and J ends lost 6 bases and 2 bases respectively, with 10 bases between them. This clonotype was sampled from an elderly woman with active or convalescent COVID-19. Specimen: peripheral blood. This chain joins TRBV7-9 and TRBJ1-2, with D maybe TRBD1 (6 bases). The CDR3 region is CASSYDRNYGYTF. The CDR3 DNA reads as TGTGCCAGCAGTTATGACAGGAACTATGGCTACACCTTC.